These 12 T cell receptor beta chains were all obtained from the same sample, sequenced in a study of T cells in Graves' hyperthyroidism and ophthalmopathy (dated by TCRdb to 2018 to 2020). To prepare the library, multiplex PCR was applied. The reads were generated on an Illumina HiSeq 2000. The TCR beta CDR3 regions were amplified from the RNA transcripts. The TCR CDR3 was subjected to a first round of RT-PCR using the HTBI primer set and the Qiagen OneStep RT-PCR kit. Starting from the raw public reads, TCRdb applied fastp trimming at Q25, assembled clones with MiXCR and retained in-frame beta chains. Each entry is one CDR3 protein sequence, shown with its most common DNA and genes. Recorded for this sample are some 570,000 distinct CDR3 sequences; 15% to 20% of them occurred a single time. Jointly, the top ten make up roughly 15% of the sample. Sequenced: blood. These receptors all come from a woman between 18 and 29 years old with Graves' ophthalmopathy.

To note about this clonotype: A much bigger clone sits one base away, suggesting this may be a read error. The CDR3 DNA is TGTGCCAGCGGCCTTGAGACAGTCACTGAAGCTTTCTTT. Its protein product is CASGLETVTEAFF. The genes are TRBV28 and TRBJ1-1; tentative D call: TRBD1 (5 bases). The germline V and J ends were trimmed by 8 bases and 4 bases, with 14 bases remaining between them. In germline, CDR1 is MDHEN, CDR2 SYDVKM. The CDR3 runs to 13 residues.

This clonotype has only a few counts. The V and J genes are TRBV6-4 and TRBJ1-5; 10 positions match TRBD1. V was clipped by 0 bases and J by 0 bases; unmatched bases: 20. The CDR3 extends over 23 amino acids. Germline-derived CDR1 and CDR2 are MRHNA and SNTAGT. CDR3 nucleotide sequence: TGTGCCAGCAGTGACTCCGCGGTGACAGGGGGCTATCCTCCGTACTATAGCAATCAGCCCCAGCATTTT. Translated: CASSDSAVTGGYPPYYSNQPQHF.

The rearrangement uses TRBV4-2 and TRBJ2-7, with D unresolved. Germline CDR1 and CDR2: LGHNA and YNFKEQ. Trimming pared 0 bases from V and 4 bases from J, leaving 13 bases between. The CDR3 extends over 15 amino acids. CDR3 DNA sequence: TGTGCCAGCAGCCAAGATTCAGGCCAGCCGTACGAGCAGTACTTC. It encodes CASSQDSGQPYEQYF.

The chain employs TRBV5-1 and TRBJ2-5; no reliable D call. V lost 0 bases and J lost 5, with 14 bases in between. Germline-derived CDR1 and CDR2 are SGHRS and YFSETQ. The CDR3 contains 15 residues. The CDR3 DNA sequence: TGCGCCAGCAGCTTGGACCCCCAAAATGCGGAGACCCAGTACTTC. Amino acid sequence: CASSLDPQNAETQYF.

This clonotype has a count of ten or more. The genes are TRBV7-2 and TRBJ2-3, with 15 bases fitting TRBD2. CDR1 is SGHTA and CDR2 is FQGNSA in the germline V gene. The CDR3 runs to 18 residues. Trimming cost V 2 bases and J 5 bases; bases outside gene matches: 8. CDR3: CASSLQGRGLAGGDTQYF. The CDR3 nucleotides read TGTGCCAGCAGCTTACAAGGACGGGGACTAGCGGGAGGAGATACGCAGTATTTT. The full variable domain, in which reference TRBV7-2 and TRBJ2-3 provide the parts outside the CDR3, is GAGVSQSPSNKVTEKGKDVELRCDPISGHTALYWYRQSLGQGLEFLIYFQGNSAPDKSGLPSDRFSAERTGGSVSTLTIQRTQQEDSAVYLCASSLQGRGLAGGDTQYFGPGTRLTVL.

J is TRBJ1-5 and V is TRBV4-1, with D unresolved. Germline CDR1 reads MGHRA; CDR2 reads YSYEKL. The CDR3 totals 14 residues. V was clipped by 0 bases and J by 0 bases, with 3 bases between them. This chain's CDR3 is CASSQDYSNQPQHF. The CDR3 DNA is TGCGCCAGCAGCCAAGATTATAGCAATCAGCCCCAGCATTTT.

The V call is TRBV25-1, the J call TRBJ1-2; 11 bases align to TRBD1. V shed 6 bases, J shed 0 bases, and the junction held 12 bases outside the gene matches. The length of the CDR3 is 18 residues. Looked up from germline, CDR1 is MGHDK and CDR2 is SYGVNS. For the CDR3, the DNA is TGTGCCAGCAGCATCCACGGGACAGGGGGACTAGCTAACTATGGCTACACCTTC. It specifies CASSIHGTGGLANYGYTF.

This clonotype has a handful of counts. The chain couples TRBV5-1 to TRBJ1-3; D is possibly TRBD1 (5 bases). The CDR3 runs 13 residues. V shed 2 bases and J shed 7 bases, with 10 bases lying between them. CDR1 SGHRS and CDR2 YFSETQ come from the germline V gene. The DNA of the CDR3 is TGCGCCAGCAGCTTTGGGGGGGAGAACACCATATATTTT. Residues: CASSFGGENTIYF.

The rearrangement joins TRBV9 to TRBJ2-3; D is unresolved. The germline V gene encodes CDR1 SGDLS and CDR2 YYNGEE. The CDR3 contains 12 residues. The germline V and J ends were trimmed by 0 bases and 2 bases, with 1 base remaining between them. CDR3 amino acids: CASSVVTDTQYF. The DNA of the CDR3 is TGTGCCAGCAGCGTAGTCACAGATACGCAGTATTTT.

As for this clonotype: A much larger clone differs by one base, so this may be a read error. V and J are TRBV15 and TRBJ2-7; TRBD1 matches at 9 bases. Germline CDR1 is LNHNV and CDR2 is YYDKDF (reference sequence). V dropped 7 bases and J dropped 5; count of bases not matched to a gene: 9. The CDR3 covers 14 residues. The CDR3 spells CATNRDRASHEQYF. The CDR3 DNA sequence: TGTGCCACCAACAGGGACAGGGCGAGCCACGAGCAGTACTTC.

This clonotype was observed at least ten times. The chain is built from TRBV6-2 or TRBV6-3 and TRBJ1-1; 8 bases are a match to TRBD1. Germline V lookup: CDR1 MNHEY, CDR2 SVGEGT. V dropped 7 bases and J dropped 7; count of bases not matched to a gene: 8. The CDR3 runs to 13 residues. CDR3 sequence reads: CASTSSDRDEAFF. CDR3 bases: TGTGCCAGCACTTCCTCGGACAGGGATGAAGCTTTCTTT.

The rearrangement links TRBV20-1 to TRBJ2-7, with TRBD2 matching over 7 bases. Germline V lookup: CDR1 DFQATT, CDR2 SNEGSKA (reference sequence). V shed 4 bases, J shed 2 bases, and the junction held 5 bases outside the gene matches. This CDR3 region has 13 residues. The CDR3 bases are TGCAGTGCTACCCAAGCGGGGACCTACGAGCAGTACTTC. Encoded protein: CSATQAGTYEQYF.